These 11 T cell receptor beta chains were sequenced from one sample in a study of response to subunit inactivated influenza vaccine. TCRdb re-called the RT-PCR reads with MiXCR, one entry per CDR3 protein. This table holds fewer than 650,000 distinct CDR3 sequences, 13% found once. The sequencing here drew on PBMCs from blood, taken roughly 6 weeks after vaccination. All receptors come from a man aged 50 to 59 who received an inactivated influenza vaccine.

In the case of this clonotype: This may be a read error: a much more frequent sequence differs by one nucleotide. This chain uses TRBV20-1 with TRBJ2-1; the D is unclear. The CDR3 covers 14 residues. V shed 4 bases and J shed 0 bases, with 10 bases lying between them. Germline values: CDR1 DFQATT, CDR2 SNEGSKA (reference sequence). The CDR3 sequence: CSATSAPSYNEQFF. The CDR3 DNA follows: TGCAGTGCTACCAGCGCGCCCTCCTACAATGAGCAGTTCTTC.

For this clonotype: The CDR3 does not end in the conserved phenylalanine or tryptophan, so this is likely a read error. The chain uses TRBV6-2 or TRBV6-3 and TRBJ2-1; D not resolved. Germline V CDR1 and CDR2: MNHEY, SVGEGT. CDR3 length equals 12 residues. V was cut by 4 bases and J by 9 bases, with 10 bases left in between. The CDR3 DNA reads as TGTGCCAGCAGTTCTATTAGCAGTGAGCAGTTCTAC. This encodes CASSSISSEQFY.

This clonotype has only a few counts. The rearrangement links TRBV4-2 to TRBJ2-1, with TRBD1 identical over 7 bases. The trim removed 0 bases at V and 6 bases at J, leaving 5 bases unmatched. Germline V CDR1 and CDR2: LGHNA, YNFKEQ. This CDR3 is 15 amino acids long. Here the CDR3 reads CASSQETGTSNEQFF. The CDR3 DNA reads as TGTGCCAGCAGCCAAGAGACAGGGACAAGCAATGAGCAGTTCTTC.

The gene calls are TRBV20-1 and TRBJ2-2; 9 bases agree with TRBD2. CDR1 and CDR2 (germline): DFQATT, SNEGSKA (reference sequence). CDR3 length: 16 amino acids. The trim removed 0 bases at V and 6 bases at J, leaving 8 bases unmatched. CDR3 sequence: CSARDFSGSSSGELFF. The CDR3 region has the DNA TGCAGTGCTAGAGATTTTAGCGGGAGTTCATCCGGGGAGCTGTTTTTT.

Only a few counts were recorded for this clonotype. V is TRBV20-1 and J is TRBJ2-7; 10 nucleotides line up with TRBD1. Germline assignment: CDR1 DFQATT and CDR2 SNEGSKA (reference sequence). J lost 7 bases, V lost 1 base, and 7 bases had no gene match. The CDR3 spans 14 residues. The CDR3 coding sequence is TGCAGTGCTAGAGCGGGACAGGGGATAGGGGAGCAGTACTTC. Amino acid sequence: CSARAGQGIGEQYF.

This clonotype came up a few times. The chain has TRBV29-1 and TRBJ2-6; no firm D call. This CDR3 has 15 residues. Germline CDR1 reads SQVTM; CDR2 reads ANQGSEA. Trimming stripped 0 bases from V and 1 base from J, with 7 bases between. The chain's CDR3 is CSVEDWSSGANVLTF. The DNA for the CDR3 is TGCAGCGTTGAAGATTGGAGTTCTGGGGCCAACGTCCTGACTTTC. The variable domain in full, with the rest retrieved from reference TRBV29-1 and TRBJ2-6, is SAVISQKPSRDICQRGTSLTIQCQVDSQVTMMFWYRQQPGQSLTLIATANQGSEATYESGFVIDKFPISRPNLTFSTLTVSNMSPEDSSIYLCSVEDWSSGANVLTFGAGSRLTVL.

This rearrangement joins TRBV4-3 to TRBJ2-2; D perhaps matches TRBD1 (5 bases). V lost 0 bases to trimming and J lost 5 bases, with 16 bases between them. Germline V gives CDR1 LGHNA, CDR2 YSLEER. The CDR3 is 17 amino acids. The CDR3 is CASSQEWAQGWTGELFF. The CDR3 DNA is TGCGCCAGCAGCCAAGAATGGGCTCAGGGTTGGACCGGGGAGCTGTTTTTT.

The chain combines TRBV9 with TRBJ2-7, with a weak D call TRBD1 (6 bases). V shed 3 bases and J shed 2 bases, with 12 bases lying between them. CDR1 SGDLS and CDR2 YYNGEE come from the germline V gene. The CDR3 is 14 amino acids. The CDR3 sequence: CASSGPGQPYEQYF. The CDR3 DNA sequence: TGTGCCAGCAGCGGACCTGGACAGCCCTACGAGCAGTACTTC.

This clonotype was observed a handful of times. The V and J genes are TRBV5-1 and TRBJ1-6, with TRBD1 matching 7 bases. The CDR3 contains 14 residues. The V segment lost 5 bases and the J segment 5 bases; nucleotides outside the gene matches: 4. Looked up from germline, CDR1 is SGHRS and CDR2 is YFSETQ. The CDR3 coding sequence is TGCGCCAGCAGGCCAGGGGGTCATAATTCACCCCTCCACTTT. Translating gives CASRPGGHNSPLHF.

This clonotype has a handful of counts. The rearrangement uses TRBV10-3 and TRBJ1-5; 8 positions match TRBD1. The CDR3 sequence is 15 residues long. J was trimmed by 0 bases and V by 6 bases; bases with no gene match: 4. The germline V gene has CDR1 ENHRY and CDR2 SYGVKD. The CDR3 protein is CAISSGTGSNQPQHF. CDR3 nucleotides: TGTGCCATCAGCTCCGGGACAGGTAGCAATCAGCCCCAGCATTTT.

This clonotype was counted at least ten times. Written as DNA, the CDR3 is TGTGCCAGCAGCCCGAGATGGACATCGAACACCGGGGAGCTGTTTTTT. This sequence encodes CASSPRWTSNTGELFF. V is TRBV7-2 and J is TRBJ2-2; possible D gene TRBD1, 5 bases. The CDR3 sequence is 16 residues long. Germline loops: CDR1 SGHTA, CDR2 FQGNSA. V was cut by 5 bases and J by 0 bases, with 13 bases left in between.